This TCR beta chain was captured by sequencing in a study of identifying expanded T cells in peripheral blood (dated by TCRdb to between 2018 and 2021). For the wider study: Separate aliquots of the same genomic DNA pool were sequenced to produce technical replicates, and four replicates were compared in pairs.

As encoded in the germline V gene, CDR1 is MDHEN while CDR2 is SYDVKM. From its cysteine to its phenylalanine, the CDR3 spans 12 amino acids. The retained sequence is limited to the CDR3, 36 bases, with the frame set at the first base. The germline ends are 10 bases apart after V is trimmed by 4 bases and J by 9 bases. Points the paper makes about the study in general: Variance in clone template counts between approximately 2-week samples significantly increased with total template count across all healthy donors. Both the number of clones called differentially abundant and the false-positive rate were significantly reduced by the beta-binomial model across all healthy-donor time intervals. The authors expected that biological variance in healthy repertoires might rise further over much longer intervals, such as months to years. The binomial model flagged 0.95 to 1.5 differentially abundant clones between technical replicates but 15 to 17 over around 2 weeks and approximately 18 over around four weeks.

About this clone: Its antigen is currently not known. The sample holds no much larger clone one base away, and base qualities are not on file.

No immune events such as infections were documented for the healthy donors during the collection period. To calibrate time-dependent variance in a beta-binomial model of T-cell clone differential abundance, blood repertoires from healthy donors were used as a training cohort. There were around 10 healthy donors in the training cohort, of whom 3 were female and 7 were male. An age range of roughly 29 to 64 years, with an average of 43 years, was recorded for the donors. Whole blood from each healthy donor was obtained from a commercial supplier and was collected at three time points roughly 13 days apart. For immunosequencing, genomic DNA was extracted from unsorted whole blood. The immunoSEQ Assay, which relies on bias-controlled multiplex PCR amplification of genomic DNA, was used to profile TCRbeta CDR3 regions. In the authors' own workflow: To quantify the absolute abundance of each unique TCRbeta CDR3 region, the sequences were collapsed and filtered. Differential abundance was assessed using a binomial (Fisher-equivalent) model and a beta-binomial model in which time-dependent variance fitted from healthy donors was added. Clones with fewer than 5 combined templates were excluded, and clones with Benjamini-Hochberg FDR below 0.01 were called differentially abundant. Beta-binomial variance was modeled as a function of total template count across the two samples using the form v = (b*log(k)+a)^2. Not all clones reach the TCRdb copy of this immuneACCESS table, which keeps in-frame sequences only. Checked studies attribute under half of the gap to unresolved V genes and leave the rest unexplained. For V, J and clone size, that table is used; D and trimming come from the DNA. The sample table records tens of thousands of clones; around 90% of these occur just once. The top ten hold approximately 5.3% of the sample.

In this chain, TRBV28 is recombined with TRBJ1-5; the D gene cannot be named for sure. Sequencing input: blood. This receptor was identified in a person aged 18-70 years in good health. The CDR3 here reads CASSSPIRPQHF. The DNA sequence is as follows: TGTGCCAGCAGTTCCCCGATCCGGCCCCAGCATTTT.